This TCR beta chain is from a study of T cell responses to AZD1222 COVID-19 vaccine (dated by TCRdb to about 2021). For the study in its entirety: TCR sequencing was performed for fewer than 250 trial participants, of whom some 200 were given two doses of AZD1222 and approximately 25 were given two doses of MenACWY control vaccine. Trial participants were enrolled into age subgroups of 18-55, 56-69 and 70-plus years, which contained 148, 28 and 57 TCR-sequenced participants, respectively.

As for this clone: No antigen is known for it. Base qualities are not recorded, but no much larger clone differs from it by a single base.

The CDR3 regions of human TCRbeta chains were subjected to immunosequencing. As for the original processing: Repertoire TCRs were checked for matches against a reference library of SARS-CoV-2-specific TCRs that had been generated using the MIRA antigen-specificity platform. Breadth meant the fraction of unique TCRs that were SARS-CoV-2-associated, whereas depth meant the fraction of total T cells that were SARS-CoV-2-associated. Using the MIRA data, each spike-specific TCR was mapped to the spike region that the TCR reacts to and placed in a CD4 or CD8 class. Log10-transformed breadth and depth values were compared by one-way ANOVA with Sidak's multiple comparisons tests. Not all clones reach the TCRdb copy of this immuneACCESS table, which keeps in-frame sequences only. Checked studies attribute under half of the gap to unresolved V genes and leave the rest unexplained. The V and J calls and clone size come from that table; D and trimming were worked out from the DNA. The sample table lists about 150,000 clones, approximately 85% of them with a count of one. The leading ten clones occupy 7.9% of the sample.

The time point tag for this specimen amounts to: about 28 days (+/-7) after the second vaccine dose. The sample's treatment or condition label is to be understood as: meningococcal conjugate vaccine given as trial control. Vaccinee samples were obtained from the UK trials COV001 and COV002, which included a single-blind randomized controlled phase 2/3 trial of AZD1222 (ChAdOx1 nCoV-19) in healthy adults. For TCRbeta chain sequencing, PBMC samples from trial participants were taken at day 0 and at day 28 after the second dose. Measured from the cysteine to the phenylalanine, the CDR3 is 13 residues long. Only the CDR3 DNA stays, 39 bases, in frame from base 1. Relative to germline, V is 3 bases shorter and J is 7 bases shorter, with 13 bases between their ends. In the germline V gene, CDR1 corresponds to SGHRS and CDR2 to YFSETQ. Study-wide findings and limitations: After two AZD1222 doses, spike-specific TCR breadth and depth were significantly higher than at day 0 and than in MenACWY recipients. Only five or six AZD1222 recipients were SARS-CoV-2 seropositive at baseline, limiting conclusions about previously exposed vaccinees. Most participants were white British and females outnumbered males, and the authors suggested that clonal diversity may have been underestimated. Nearly half of unique spike-specific TCRs reportedly recognized epitopes outside regions mutated in the B.1.351 and B.1.1.7 variants. The 56-69-year group was small, and its depth increase did not reach significance, likely because of low power. Because no samples from the day 14 peak response were available, repertoires could be characterized only after the peak T cell response. The whole spike protein was spanned by vaccine-associated CD4 TCRs, and dominant responses were seen in regions 160-218 and 743-854.

The sample in question was peripheral blood, obtained 28 days after the second dose of the MenACWY control vaccine. Here the chain combines TRBV5-1 and TRBJ1-2, with the D gene too uncertain to name. This sequence was found in an adult who received the MenACWY meningococcal vaccine as a control. The CDR3 has the sequence CASSSEGMSGYTF. The DNA reads TGCGCCAGCAGCTCGGAGGGCATGAGTGGCTACACCTTC.